The 2 T cell receptor beta chains below come from one sample, sequenced in a study of blood T cell repertoires in COVID-19. Sequencing was performed with immunoSEQ multiplex PCR; in TCRdb, only in-frame clones are kept and a portion is missing. The sample contains tens of thousands of clones, 65% to 90% of which appear only once. Sample: peripheral blood. Source of these receptors: a man at least 80 years old with active COVID-19.

The chain carries TRBV11-2 and TRBJ2-3; 11 bases are a match to TRBD2. The J segment lost 1 base and the V segment lost 5 bases, leaving 5 bases of the junction unmatched. Germline CDR1 is SGHAT and CDR2 is FQNNGV. This CDR3 is 16 amino acids long. This chain's CDR3 is CASSLSGGDGTDTQYF. CDR3 in DNA: TGTGCCAGCAGCCTTAGCGGGGGGGATGGCACAGATACGCAGTATTTT.

This chain connects TRBV18 to TRBJ2-5; TRBD1 aligns across 8 bases. The germline V gene has CDR1 KGHSH and CDR2 LQKENI. Trimming at V came to 3 bases and at J to 0 bases, leaving 0 bases not matched to a gene. This CDR3 is 14 amino acids long. DNA of the CDR3: TGTGCCAGCTCACCGACAGGGGACCAAGAGACCCAGTACTTC. Its translation: CASSPTGDQETQYF.